Detailed here is one TCR beta chain. This entry comes from a study of blood T cell repertoires in COVID-19. Across the study: Acute-phase and convalescent COVID-19 samples originated in the United States, Italy and Spain. T cells, B-cell-depleted T cells, or PBMCs provided the cDNA or gDNA that served as material.

Measured with immunoSEQ multiplex PCR; TCRdb has only the in-frame clones, and not every one. Here the sample spans about 98,000 clones, 81% being singletons. This CDR3 has 13 amino acids. The clonotype comes from a woman of 80 years or more with acute or convalescent COVID-19. Sequences were obtained from peripheral blood. V gene TRBV12-2 combines with J gene TRBJ2-7; TRBD2 is taken as the D call from the table, unchecked against the DNA. TRBV12-2 is a pseudogene locus. The CDR3 loop reads CASRLVSSYEQYV. Here the CDR3 DNA reads TGTGCAAGTCGCTTAGTTAGCAGCTACGAGCAGTACGTC.